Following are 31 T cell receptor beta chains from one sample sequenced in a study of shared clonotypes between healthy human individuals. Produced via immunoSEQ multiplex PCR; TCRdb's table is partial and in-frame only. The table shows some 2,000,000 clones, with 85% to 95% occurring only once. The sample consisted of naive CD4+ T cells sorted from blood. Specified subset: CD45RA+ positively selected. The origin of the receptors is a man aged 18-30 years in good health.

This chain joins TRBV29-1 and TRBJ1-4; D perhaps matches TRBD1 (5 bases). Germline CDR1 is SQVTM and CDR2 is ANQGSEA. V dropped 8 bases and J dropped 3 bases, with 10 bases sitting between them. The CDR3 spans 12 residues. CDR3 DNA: TGCAGCATAAAGGGGTCTAATGAAAAACTGTTTTTT. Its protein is CSIKGSNEKLFF.

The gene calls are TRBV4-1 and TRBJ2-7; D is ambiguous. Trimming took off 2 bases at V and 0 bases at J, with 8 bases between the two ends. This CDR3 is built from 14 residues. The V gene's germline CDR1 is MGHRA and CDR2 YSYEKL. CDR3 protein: CASSQWPDSYEQYF. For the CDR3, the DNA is TGCGCCAGCAGCCAATGGCCGGACTCCTACGAGCAGTACTTC.

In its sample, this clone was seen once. The CDR3 loop is CASSFRTPTNEKLFF. The CDR3 nucleotides are TGTGCCAGCAGTTTCAGAACCCCAACTAATGAAAAACTGTTTTTT. The chain joins TRBV28 to TRBJ1-4, with D unclear. Germline CDR1 and CDR2: MDHEN and SYDVKM. The V gene lost 3 bases and the J gene lost 0 bases, with 8 bases spanning the gap. This CDR3 contains 15 residues.

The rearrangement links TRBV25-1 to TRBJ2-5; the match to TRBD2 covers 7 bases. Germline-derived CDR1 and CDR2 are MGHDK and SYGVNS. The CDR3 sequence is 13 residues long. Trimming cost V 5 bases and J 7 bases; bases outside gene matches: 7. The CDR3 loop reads CASSLADGGTQYF. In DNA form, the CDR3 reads TGTGCCAGCAGTCTAGCGGACGGGGGGACCCAGTACTTC.

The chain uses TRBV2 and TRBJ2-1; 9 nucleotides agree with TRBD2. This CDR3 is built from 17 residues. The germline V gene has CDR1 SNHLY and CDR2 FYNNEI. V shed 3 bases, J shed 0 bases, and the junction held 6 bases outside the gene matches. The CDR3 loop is CASSDGSSGSSYNEQFF. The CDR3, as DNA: TGTGCCAGCAGTGATGGGAGTAGCGGGAGCTCCTACAATGAGCAGTTCTTC.

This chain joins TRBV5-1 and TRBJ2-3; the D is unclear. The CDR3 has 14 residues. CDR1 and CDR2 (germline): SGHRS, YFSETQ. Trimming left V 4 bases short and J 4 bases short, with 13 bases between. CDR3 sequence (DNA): TGCGCCAGCAGCACACCTGAGAGCGCAGATACGCAGTATTTT. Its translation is CASSTPESADTQYF.

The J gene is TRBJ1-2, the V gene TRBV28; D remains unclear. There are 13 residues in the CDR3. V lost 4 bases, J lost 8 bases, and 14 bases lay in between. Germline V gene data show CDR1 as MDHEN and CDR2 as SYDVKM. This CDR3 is CASSSPFPGGYTF. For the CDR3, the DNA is TGTGCCAGCAGTTCGCCTTTTCCTGGGGGCTACACCTTC.

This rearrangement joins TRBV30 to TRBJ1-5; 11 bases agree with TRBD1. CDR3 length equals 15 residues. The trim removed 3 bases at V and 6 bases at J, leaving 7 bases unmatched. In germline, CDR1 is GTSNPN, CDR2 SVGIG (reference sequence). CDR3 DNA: TGTGCCTGGAGCTTCGGACAGGGGGCAGCTCAGCCCCAGCATTTT. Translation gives CAWSFGQGAAQPQHF.

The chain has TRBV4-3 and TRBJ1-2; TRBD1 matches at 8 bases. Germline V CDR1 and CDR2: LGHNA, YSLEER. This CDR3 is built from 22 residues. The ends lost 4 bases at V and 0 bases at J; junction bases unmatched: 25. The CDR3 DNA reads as TGCGCCAGCAGCCCATTACTAACCGCGGATTGGGACAGGCCATTTTCTAACTATGGCTACACCTTC. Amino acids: CASSPLLTADWDRPFSNYGYTF.

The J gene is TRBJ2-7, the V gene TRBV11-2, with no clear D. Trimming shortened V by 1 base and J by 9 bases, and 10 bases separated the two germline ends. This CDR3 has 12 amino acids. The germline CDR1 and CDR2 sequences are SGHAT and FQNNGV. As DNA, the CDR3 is TGTGCCAGCAGCTTAGCGATGAGGAGGCAGTACTTC. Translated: CASSLAMRRQYF. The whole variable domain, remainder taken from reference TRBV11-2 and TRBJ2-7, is EAGVAQSPRYKIIEKRQSVAFWCNPISGHATLYWYQQILGQGPKLLIQFQNNGVVDDSQLPKDRFSAERLKGVDSTLKIQPAKLEDSAVYLCASSLAMRRQYFGPGTRLTVT.

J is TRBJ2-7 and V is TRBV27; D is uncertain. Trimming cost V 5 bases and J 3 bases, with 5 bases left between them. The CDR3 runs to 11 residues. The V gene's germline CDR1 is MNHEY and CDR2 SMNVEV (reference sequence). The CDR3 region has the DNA TGTGCCAGCAGTGACCGCTACGAGCAGTACTTC. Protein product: CASSDRYEQYF.

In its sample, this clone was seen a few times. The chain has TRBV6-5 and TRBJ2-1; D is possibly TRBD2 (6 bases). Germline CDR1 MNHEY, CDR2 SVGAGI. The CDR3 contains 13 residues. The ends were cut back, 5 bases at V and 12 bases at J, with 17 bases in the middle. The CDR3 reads CASSPGGGMSQFF. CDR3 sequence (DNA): TGTGCCAGCAGTCCCGGTGGGGGGATGTCGCAGTTCTTC.

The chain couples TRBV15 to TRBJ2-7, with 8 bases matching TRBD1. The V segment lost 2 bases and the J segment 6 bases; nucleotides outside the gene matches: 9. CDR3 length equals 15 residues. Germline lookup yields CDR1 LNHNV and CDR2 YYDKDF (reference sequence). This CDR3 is CATSRWENGQGEQYF. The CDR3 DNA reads TGTGCCACCAGCAGATGGGAAAACGGACAGGGCGAGCAGTACTTC.

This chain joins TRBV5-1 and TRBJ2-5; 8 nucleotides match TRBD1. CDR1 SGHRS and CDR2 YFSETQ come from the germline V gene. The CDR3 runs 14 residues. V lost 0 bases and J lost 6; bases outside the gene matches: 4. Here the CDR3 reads CASSLAGQGQTQYF. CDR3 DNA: TGCGCCAGCAGCTTGGCCGGACAGGGACAGACCCAGTACTTC.

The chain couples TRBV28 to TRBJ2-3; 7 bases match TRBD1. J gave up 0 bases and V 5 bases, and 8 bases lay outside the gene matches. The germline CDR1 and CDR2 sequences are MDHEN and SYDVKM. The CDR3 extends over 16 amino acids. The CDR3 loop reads CASSRHDRASTDTQYF. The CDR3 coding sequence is TGTGCCAGCAGTCGACATGACAGGGCTAGCACAGATACGCAGTATTTT.

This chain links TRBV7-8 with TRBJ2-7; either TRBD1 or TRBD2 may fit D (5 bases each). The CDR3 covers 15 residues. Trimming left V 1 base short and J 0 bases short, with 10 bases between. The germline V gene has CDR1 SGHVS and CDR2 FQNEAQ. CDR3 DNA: TGTGCCAGCAGCTTAGGAGCAGGGAGCTCCTACGAGCAGTACTTC. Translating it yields CASSLGAGSSYEQYF.

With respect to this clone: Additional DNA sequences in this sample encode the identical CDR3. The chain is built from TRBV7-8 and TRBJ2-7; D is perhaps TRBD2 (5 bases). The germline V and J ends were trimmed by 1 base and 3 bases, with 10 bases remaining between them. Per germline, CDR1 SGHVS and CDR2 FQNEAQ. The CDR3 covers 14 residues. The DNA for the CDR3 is TGTGCCAGCAGCTTAGAGGGTGGGAGCTACGAGCAGTACTTC. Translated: CASSLEGGSYEQYF.

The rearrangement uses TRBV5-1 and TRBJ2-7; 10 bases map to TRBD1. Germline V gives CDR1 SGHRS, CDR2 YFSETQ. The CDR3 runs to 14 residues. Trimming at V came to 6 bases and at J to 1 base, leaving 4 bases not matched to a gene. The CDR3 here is CASNPDRGSYEQYF. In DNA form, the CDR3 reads TGCGCCAGCAATCCGGACAGGGGGTCCTACGAGCAGTACTTC.

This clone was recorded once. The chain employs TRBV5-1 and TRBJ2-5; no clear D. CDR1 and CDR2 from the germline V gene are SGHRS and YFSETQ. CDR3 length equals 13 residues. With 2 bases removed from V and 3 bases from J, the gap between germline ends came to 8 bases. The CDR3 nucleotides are TGCGCCAGCAGCTTCGGAGTCGAAGAGACCCAGTACTTC. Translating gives CASSFGVEETQYF.

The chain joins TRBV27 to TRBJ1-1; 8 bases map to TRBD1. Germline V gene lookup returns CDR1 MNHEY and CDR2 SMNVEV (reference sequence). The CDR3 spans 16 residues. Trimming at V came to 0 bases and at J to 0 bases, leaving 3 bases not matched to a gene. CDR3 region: CASSLSGTGVNTEAFF. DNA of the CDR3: TGTGCCAGCAGTTTATCGGGGACAGGCGTGAACACTGAAGCTTTCTTT.

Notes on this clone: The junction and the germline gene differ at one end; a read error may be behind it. This CDR3 reads CASSQEFLLGETQYF. The CDR3 nucleotides read TGTGCTAGCAGCCAGGAGTTCCTCCTGGGAGAGACCCAGTACTTC. The J gene is TRBJ2-5, the V gene TRBV7-7; D is ambiguous. CDR3 size: 15 residues. In germline, CDR1 is SSHAT, CDR2 FNYEAQ (reference sequence).

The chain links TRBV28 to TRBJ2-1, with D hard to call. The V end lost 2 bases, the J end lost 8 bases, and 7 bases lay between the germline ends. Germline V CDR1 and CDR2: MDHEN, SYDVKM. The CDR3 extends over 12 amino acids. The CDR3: CASSLILYEQFF. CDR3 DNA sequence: TGTGCCAGCAGTTTAATTCTATATGAGCAGTTCTTC.

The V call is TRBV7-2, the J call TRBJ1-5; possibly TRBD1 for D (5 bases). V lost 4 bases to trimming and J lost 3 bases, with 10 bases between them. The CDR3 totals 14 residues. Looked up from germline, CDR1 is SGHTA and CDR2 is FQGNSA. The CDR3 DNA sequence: TGTGCCAGCAGCTCTCCGGGGACCAATCAGCCCCAGCATTTT. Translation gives CASSSPGTNQPQHF.

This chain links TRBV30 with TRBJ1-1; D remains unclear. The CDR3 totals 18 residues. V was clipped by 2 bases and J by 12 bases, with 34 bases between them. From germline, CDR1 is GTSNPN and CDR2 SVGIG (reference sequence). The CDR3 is CAWSKFPPGSKRPVKTFF. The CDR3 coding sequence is TGTGCCTGGAGTAAATTTCCGCCTGGCAGTAAGCGTCCGGTGAAGACTTTCTTT.

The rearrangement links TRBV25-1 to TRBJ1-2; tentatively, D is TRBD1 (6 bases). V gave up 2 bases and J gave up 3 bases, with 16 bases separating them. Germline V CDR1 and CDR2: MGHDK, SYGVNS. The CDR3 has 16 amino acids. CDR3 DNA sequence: TGTGCCAGCAGTGAACCATCGGTCGGACAGCACTATGGCTACACCTTC. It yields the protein CASSEPSVGQHYGYTF.

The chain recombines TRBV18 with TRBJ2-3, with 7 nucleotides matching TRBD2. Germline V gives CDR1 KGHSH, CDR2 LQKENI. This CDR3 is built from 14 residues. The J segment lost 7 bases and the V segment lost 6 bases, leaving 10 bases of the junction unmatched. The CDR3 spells CASSPGGSPNTQYF. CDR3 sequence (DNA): TGTGCCAGCTCCCCTGGCGGGAGCCCAAATACGCAGTATTTT.

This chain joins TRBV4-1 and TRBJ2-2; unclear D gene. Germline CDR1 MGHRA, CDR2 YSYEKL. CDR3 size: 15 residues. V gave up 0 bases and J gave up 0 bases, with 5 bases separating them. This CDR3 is CASSQDLANTGELFF. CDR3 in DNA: TGCGCCAGCAGCCAAGATCTAGCGAACACCGGGGAGCTGTTTTTT.

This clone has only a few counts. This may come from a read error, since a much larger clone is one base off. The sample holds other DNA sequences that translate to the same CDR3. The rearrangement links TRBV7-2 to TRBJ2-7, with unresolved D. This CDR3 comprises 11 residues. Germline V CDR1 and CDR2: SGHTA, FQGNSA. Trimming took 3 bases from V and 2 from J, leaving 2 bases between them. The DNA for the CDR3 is TGTGCCAGCAGCTTTGCCTACGAGCAGTACTTC. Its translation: CASSFAYEQYF.

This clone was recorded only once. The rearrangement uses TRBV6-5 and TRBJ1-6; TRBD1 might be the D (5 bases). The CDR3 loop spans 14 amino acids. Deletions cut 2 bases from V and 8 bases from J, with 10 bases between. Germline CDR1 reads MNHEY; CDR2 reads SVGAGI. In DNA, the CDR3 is TGTGCCAGCAGTTACGGGGCCCTGGATTCACCCCTCCACTTT. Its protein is CASSYGALDSPLHF.

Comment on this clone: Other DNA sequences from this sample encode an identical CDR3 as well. The CDR3 reads CASSLTGNTEAFF. In nucleotides, the CDR3 is TGTGCCAGCAGTCTAACAGGGAACACTGAAGCTTTCTTT. The rearrangement links TRBV6-5 to TRBJ1-1; tentative D call: TRBD1 (5 bases). The CDR3 length is 13 residues. V lost 5 bases and J lost 1, with 8 bases in between. Germline assignment: CDR1 MNHEY and CDR2 SVGAGI.

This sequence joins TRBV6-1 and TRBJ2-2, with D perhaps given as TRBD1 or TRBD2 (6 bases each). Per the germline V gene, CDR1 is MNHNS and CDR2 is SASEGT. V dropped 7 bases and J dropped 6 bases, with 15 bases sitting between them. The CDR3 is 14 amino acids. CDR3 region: CASTRRGAPGELFF. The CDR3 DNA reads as TGTGCCAGCACGCGAAGGGGGGCCCCCGGGGAGCTGTTTTTT.